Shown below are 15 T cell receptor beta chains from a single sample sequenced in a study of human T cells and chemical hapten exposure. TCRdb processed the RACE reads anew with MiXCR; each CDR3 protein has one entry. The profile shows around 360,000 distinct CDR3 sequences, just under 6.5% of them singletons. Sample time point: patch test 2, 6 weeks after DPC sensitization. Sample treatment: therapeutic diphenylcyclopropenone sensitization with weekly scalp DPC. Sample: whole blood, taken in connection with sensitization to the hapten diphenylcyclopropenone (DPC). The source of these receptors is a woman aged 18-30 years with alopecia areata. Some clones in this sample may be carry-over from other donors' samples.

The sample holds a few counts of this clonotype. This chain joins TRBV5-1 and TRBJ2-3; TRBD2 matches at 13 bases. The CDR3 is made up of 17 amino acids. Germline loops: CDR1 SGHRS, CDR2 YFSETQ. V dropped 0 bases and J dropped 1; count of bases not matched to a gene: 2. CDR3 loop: CASSLAGLAGGTDTQYF. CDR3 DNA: TGCGCCAGCAGCTTGGCCGGACTAGCGGGGGGCACAGATACGCAGTATTTT. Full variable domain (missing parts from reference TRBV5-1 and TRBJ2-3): KAGVTQTPRYLIKTRGQQVTLSCSPISGHRSVSWYQQTPGQGLQFLFEYFSETQRNKGNFPGRFSGRQFSNSRSEMNVSTLELGDSALYLCASSLAGLAGGTDTQYFGPGTRLTVL.

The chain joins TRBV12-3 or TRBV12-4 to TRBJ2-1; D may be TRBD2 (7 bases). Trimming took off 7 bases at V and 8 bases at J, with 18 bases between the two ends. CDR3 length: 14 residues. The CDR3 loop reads CASTYRGGPDEQFF. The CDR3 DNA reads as TGTGCCAGCACCTATAGGGGGGGCCCTGATGAGCAGTTCTTC.

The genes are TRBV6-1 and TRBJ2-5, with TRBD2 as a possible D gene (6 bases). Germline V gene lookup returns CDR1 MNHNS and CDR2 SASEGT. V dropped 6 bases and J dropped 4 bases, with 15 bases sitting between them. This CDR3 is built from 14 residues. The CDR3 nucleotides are TGTGCCAGCAGGCCCACTAGCATTCCAGAGACCCAGTACTTC. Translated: CASRPTSIPETQYF.

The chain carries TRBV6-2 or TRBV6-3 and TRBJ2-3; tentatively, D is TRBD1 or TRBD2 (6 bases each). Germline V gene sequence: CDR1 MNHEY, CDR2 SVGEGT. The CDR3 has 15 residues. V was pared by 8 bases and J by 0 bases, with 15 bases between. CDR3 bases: TGTGCCAGCCTAGGAGGGGGGACTAGCACAGATACGCAGTATTTT. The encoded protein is CASLGGGTSTDTQYF.

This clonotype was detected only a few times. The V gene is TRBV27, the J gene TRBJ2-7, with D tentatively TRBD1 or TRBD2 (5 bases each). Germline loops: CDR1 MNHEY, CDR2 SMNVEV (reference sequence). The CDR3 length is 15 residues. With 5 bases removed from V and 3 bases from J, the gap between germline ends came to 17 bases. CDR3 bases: TGTGCCAGCAGTACCCGGGACGGACTCATCTACGAGCAGTACTTC. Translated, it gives CASSTRDGLIYEQYF.

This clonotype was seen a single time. The CDR3 DNA sequence: TGTGCCAGCAGCACGGGACAGGGAAAAGAGACCCAGTACTTC. It encodes CASSTGQGKETQYF. The J gene is TRBJ2-5, the V gene TRBV7-3; 9 positions match TRBD1. Germline values: CDR1 SGHTA, CDR2 FQGTGA. The CDR3 is made up of 14 amino acids. The ends lost 5 bases at V and 3 bases at J; junction bases unmatched: 4.

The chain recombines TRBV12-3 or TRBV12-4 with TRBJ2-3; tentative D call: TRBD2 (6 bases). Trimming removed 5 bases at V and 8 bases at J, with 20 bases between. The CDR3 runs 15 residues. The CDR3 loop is CASSPQGTRTLTQYF. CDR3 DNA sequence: TGTGCCAGCAGTCCCCAAGGGACTCGTACACTTACGCAGTATTTT.

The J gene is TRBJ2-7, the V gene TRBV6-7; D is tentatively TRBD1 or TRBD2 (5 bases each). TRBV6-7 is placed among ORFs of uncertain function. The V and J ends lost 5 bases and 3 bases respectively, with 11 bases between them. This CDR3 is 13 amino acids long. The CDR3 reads CASSRGLFYEQYF. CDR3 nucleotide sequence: TGTGCCAGCAGTCGGGGCCTCTTCTACGAGCAGTACTTC.

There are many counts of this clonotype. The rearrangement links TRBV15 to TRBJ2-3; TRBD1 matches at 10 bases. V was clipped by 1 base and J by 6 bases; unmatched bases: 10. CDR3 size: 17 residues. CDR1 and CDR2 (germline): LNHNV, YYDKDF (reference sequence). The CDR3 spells CATSRAAMGQGRDTQYF. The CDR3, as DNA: TGTGCCACCAGCAGAGCGGCGATGGGACAGGGGAGGGATACGCAGTATTTT. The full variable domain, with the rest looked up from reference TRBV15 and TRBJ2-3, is DAMVIQNPRYQVTQFGKPVTLSCSQTLNHNVMYWYQQKSSQAPKLLFHYYDKDFNNEADTPDNFQSRRPNTSFCFLDIRSPGLGDTAMYLCATSRAAMGQGRDTQYFGPGTRLTVL.

CDR3 DNA: TGTGCCAGCAGCACGACAGGGCCCTACGAGCAGTACTTC. It yields the protein CASSTTGPYEQYF. This chain links TRBV7-2 with TRBJ2-7, with 7 positions matching TRBD1. Germline assignment: CDR1 SGHTA and CDR2 FQGNSA. The CDR3 is 13 residues long. Trimming took 5 bases from V and 2 from J; bases not matched to a gene: 3.

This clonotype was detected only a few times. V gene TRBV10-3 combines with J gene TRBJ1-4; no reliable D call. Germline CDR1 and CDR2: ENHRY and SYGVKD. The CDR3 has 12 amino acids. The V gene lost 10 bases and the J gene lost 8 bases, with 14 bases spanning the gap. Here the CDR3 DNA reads TGTGCCACCCTTCGGCTGCTGGAAAAACTGTTTTTT. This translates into CATLRLLEKLFF.

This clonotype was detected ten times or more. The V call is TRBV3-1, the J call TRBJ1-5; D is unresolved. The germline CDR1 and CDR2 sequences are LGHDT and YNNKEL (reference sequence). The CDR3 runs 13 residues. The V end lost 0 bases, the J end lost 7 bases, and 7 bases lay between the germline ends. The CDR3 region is CASSQDRAQPQHF. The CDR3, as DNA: TGTGCCAGCAGCCAAGATAGGGCCCAGCCCCAGCATTTT.

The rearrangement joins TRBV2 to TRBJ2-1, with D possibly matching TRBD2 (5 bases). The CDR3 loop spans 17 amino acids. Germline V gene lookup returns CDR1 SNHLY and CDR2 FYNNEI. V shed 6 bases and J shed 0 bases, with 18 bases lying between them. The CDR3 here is CASSPGLRFSSYNEQFF. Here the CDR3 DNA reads TGTGCCAGCAGCCCCGGACTTAGATTTAGCTCCTACAATGAGCAGTTCTTC.

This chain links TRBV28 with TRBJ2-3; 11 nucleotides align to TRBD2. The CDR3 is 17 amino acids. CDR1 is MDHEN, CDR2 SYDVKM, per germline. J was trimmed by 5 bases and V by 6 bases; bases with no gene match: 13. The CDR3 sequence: CASSPRLAGFQEDTQYF. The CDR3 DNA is TGTGCCAGCAGCCCCCGACTAGCGGGGTTCCAGGAAGATACGCAGTATTTT.

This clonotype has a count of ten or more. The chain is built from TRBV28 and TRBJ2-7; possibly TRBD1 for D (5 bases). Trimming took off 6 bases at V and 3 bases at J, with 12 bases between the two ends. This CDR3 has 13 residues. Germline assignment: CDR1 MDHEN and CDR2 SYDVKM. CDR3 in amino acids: CASSAGPVYEQYF. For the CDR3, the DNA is TGTGCCAGCAGCGCAGGGCCCGTCTACGAGCAGTACTTC.